Listed here are 20 T cell receptor beta chains from one sample, sequenced in a study of T cell repertoires in cytomegalovirus infection. TCRdb re-called the reads with MiXCR, one entry per CDR3 protein. The data show around 300,000 distinct CDR3 sequences, roughly a fifth seen once. These receptors' antigens are unknown. The sequenced sample was cultured PBMCs, obtained from culture after CMV antigen stimulation. The receptors were gathered from a human donor in good health (CMV status not recorded). Some clones in this sample may be carry-over from other donors' samples.

J is TRBJ2-7 and V is TRBV6-6; TRBD2 agrees at 11 bases. V shed 3 bases, J shed 2 bases, and the junction held 6 bases outside the gene matches. Germline V CDR1 and CDR2: MNHNY, SVGAGI (reference sequence). This CDR3 has 16 amino acids. The CDR3 is CASSYTGLAVTYEQYF. The DNA for the CDR3 is TGTGCCAGCAGTTATACGGGACTAGCGGTAACCTACGAGCAGTACTTC.

This chain uses TRBV4-1 with TRBJ1-6, with a tentative D call TRBD1 (6 bases). The V gene lost 3 bases and the J gene lost 7 bases, with 10 bases spanning the gap. The CDR3 extends over 14 amino acids. The germline V gene encodes CDR1 MGHRA and CDR2 YSYEKL. The CDR3 DNA follows: TGCGCCAGCAGCCAGGCAGGGGAAAATTCACCCCTCCACTTT. This translates into CASSQAGENSPLHF.

The rearrangement uses TRBV6-6 and TRBJ1-2, with D unresolved. Germline assignment: CDR1 MNHNY and CDR2 SVGAGI (reference sequence). The CDR3 sequence is 14 residues long. Between the trimmed V and J ends, which lost 6 bases and 5 bases, there was a span of 16 bases. The CDR3 DNA reads TGTGCCAGCAGCCCCGGACCGATATATTATGGCTACACCTTC. Its translation: CASSPGPIYYGYTF.

J is TRBJ2-3 and V is TRBV20-1; 14 nucleotides line up with TRBD2. Germline trimming cut 6 bases from V and 4 bases from J; bases unmatched to any gene: 6. Germline V gene sequence: CDR1 DFQATT, CDR2 SNEGSKA (reference sequence). CDR3 length equals 15 residues. CDR3 DNA: TGCAGTGCCTCACCGGGACTAGCGGGAGCAGATACGCAGTATTTT. Protein product: CSASPGLAGADTQYF.

This clonotype was seen a handful of times. The chain couples TRBV25-1 to TRBJ1-1, with a weak D call TRBD1 (5 bases). There are 12 residues in the CDR3. Trimming cost V 5 bases and J 3 bases, with 7 bases left between them. Per the germline V gene, CDR1 is MGHDK and CDR2 is SYGVNS. The CDR3 loop reads CASSSGYTEAFF. In DNA form, the CDR3 reads TGTGCCAGCAGTTCAGGGTACACTGAAGCTTTCTTT.

This clonotype has more than one count but fewer than ten. The gene calls are TRBV19 and TRBJ2-2; no clear D. V shed 7 bases and J shed 1 base, with 13 bases lying between them. The CDR3 length is 15 residues. Germline CDR1 LNHDA, CDR2 SQIVND (reference sequence). The CDR3: CASTPEWQNTGELFF. The CDR3 nucleotides read TGTGCCAGTACCCCTGAGTGGCAGAACACCGGGGAGCTGTTTTTT.

This clonotype appeared once. Its ends do not fully match the called genes, so a read error is possible. V gene TRBV6-2 or TRBV6-3 combines with J gene TRBJ1-1; TRBD1 is a possible D gene (5 bases). The CDR3 consists of 13 residues. Germline V gives CDR1 MNHEY, CDR2 SVGEGT. The CDR3 protein is CGSRVDAVTEAFF. In DNA, the CDR3 is TGTGGCAGCAGGGTCGACGCAGTCACTGAAGCTTTCTTT.

CDR3: CASRNYRGRDSYNEQFF. For the CDR3, the DNA is TGCGCCAGCAGGAACTATAGGGGGCGCGACTCCTACAATGAGCAGTTCTTC. The chain uses TRBV4-1 and TRBJ2-1; 7 bases are a match to TRBD1. V shed 6 bases, J shed 0 bases, and the junction held 11 bases outside the gene matches. The V gene's germline CDR1 is MGHRA and CDR2 YSYEKL. CDR3 length: 17 amino acids.

This chain links TRBV27 with TRBJ2-3, with 7 bases that match TRBD1. Per the germline V gene, CDR1 is MNHEY and CDR2 is SMNVEV (reference sequence). V shed 0 bases and J 0 bases; nucleotides not matched to a gene: 9. This CDR3 contains 18 residues. The DNA of the CDR3 is TGTGCCAGCAGTTTATCCTCCGGACAGGTCATTAGCACAGATACGCAGTATTTT. Encoded protein: CASSLSSGQVISTDTQYF.

This clonotype was found a few times. This chain uses TRBV7-6 with TRBJ1-6; 8 nucleotides match TRBD1. This CDR3 is 16 amino acids long. The trim removed 3 bases at V and 7 bases at J, leaving 8 bases unmatched. Germline assignment: CDR1 SGHVS and CDR2 FNYEAQ. CDR3 DNA: TGTGCCAGCAGCTTCGGACAGGGCCCAGAAAATTCACCCCTCCACTTT. Translated: CASSFGQGPENSPLHF.

The gene calls are TRBV11-2 and TRBJ2-3, with 12 bases identical to TRBD2. Losses at the gene ends were 4 bases for V and 4 bases for J; bases not matched to a gene: 15. Germline CDR1 and CDR2: SGHAT and FQNNGV. The CDR3 extends over 19 amino acids. CDR3: CASSSLAGGPEKSADTQYF. The DNA of the CDR3 is TGTGCCAGCAGCTCACTAGCGGGAGGCCCGGAAAAATCGGCAGATACGCAGTATTTT.

This clonotype was seen ten or more times. This chain joins TRBV15 and TRBJ1-2; D gene uncertain. Germline V CDR1 and CDR2: LNHNV, YYDKDF (reference sequence). The CDR3 contains 15 residues. V lost 2 bases and J lost 6, with 16 bases in between. This CDR3 is CATSRRSPYGNGYTF. Written as DNA, the CDR3 is TGTGCCACCAGCAGACGTTCTCCCTATGGCAATGGCTACACCTTC.

This rearrangement joins TRBV28 to TRBJ2-2, with TRBD1 identical over 7 bases. This CDR3 contains 14 residues. J lost 7 bases, V lost 8 bases, and 10 bases had no gene match. Germline V lookup: CDR1 MDHEN, CDR2 SYDVKM. The CDR3: CASAPQGEIGELFF. The CDR3 DNA reads TGTGCCAGCGCCCCTCAGGGGGAGATCGGGGAGCTGTTTTTT.

The chain uses TRBV14 and TRBJ2-1, with 11 bases lining up with TRBD2. The CDR3 is made up of 17 amino acids. Germline CDR1 reads SGHDN; CDR2 reads FVKESK. V lost 4 bases and J lost 1; bases outside the gene matches: 6. Here the CDR3 reads CASSRRLAGISYNEQFF. The CDR3 DNA reads as TGTGCCAGCAGCCGACGACTAGCGGGGATATCCTACAATGAGCAGTTCTTC.

The rearrangement links TRBV7-9 to TRBJ2-1; D is perhaps TRBD2 (5 bases). There are 15 residues in the CDR3. The germline V and J ends were trimmed by 7 bases and 7 bases, with 20 bases remaining between them. The germline V gene encodes CDR1 SEHNR and CDR2 FQNEAQ (reference sequence). CDR3 sequence reads: CASTHVVGVVNEQFF. CDR3 DNA: TGTGCCAGCACCCATGTTGTGGGAGTTGTAAATGAGCAGTTCTTC. Supplemented by reference TRBV7-9 and TRBJ2-1, the full variable domain reads DTGVSQNPRHKITKRGQNVTFRCDPISEHNRLYWYRQTLGQGPEFLTYFQNEAQLEKSRLLSDRFSAERPKGSFSTLEIQRTEQGDSAMYLCASTHVVGVVNEQFFGPGTRLTVL.

The chain combines TRBV2 with TRBJ2-5; TRBD2 agrees at 8 bases. V lost 6 bases and J lost 7; bases outside the gene matches: 7. The CDR3 runs to 13 residues. CDR1 and CDR2 (germline): SNHLY, FYNNEI. The CDR3 loop reads CASRRTSPGTQYF. CDR3 nucleotide sequence: TGTGCCAGCAGACGGACTAGCCCCGGGACCCAGTACTTC.

This clonotype was observed many times. V usage is TRBV7-2 and J usage is TRBJ2-5, with D hard to call. Germline V lookup: CDR1 SGHTA, CDR2 FQGNSA. The CDR3 runs 14 residues. Trimming took 5 bases from V and 5 from J, leaving 15 bases between them. The CDR3 DNA sequence: TGTGCCAGCAGCCACCCTGTAGCCCCGGAGACCCAGTACTTC. Protein product: CASSHPVAPETQYF. The full variable domain, its missing parts supplied by reference TRBV7-2 and TRBJ2-5, is GAGVSQSPSNKVTEKGKDVELRCDPISGHTALYWYRQSLGQGLEFLIYFQGNSAPDKSGLPSDRFSAERTGGSVSTLTIQRTQQEDSAVYLCASSHPVAPETQYFGPGTRLLVL.

This clonotype appeared a few times. The V gene is TRBV27, the J gene TRBJ2-1; maybe TRBD2 (6 bases). This CDR3 spans 13 amino acids. Germline V gene data show CDR1 as MNHEY and CDR2 as SMNVEV (reference sequence). V lost 3 bases, J lost 6 bases, and 9 bases lay in between. As DNA, the CDR3 is TGTGCCAGCAGTTTTCTGCGGGGCAATGAGCAGTTCTTC. Translation gives CASSFLRGNEQFF.

There are a few counts of this clonotype. This sequence joins TRBV12-3 or TRBV12-4 and TRBJ1-1; 7 nucleotides agree with TRBD1. This CDR3 has 12 residues. Trimming at V came to 6 bases and at J to 5 bases, leaving 3 bases not matched to a gene. The CDR3 loop is CASSHRGTEAFF. Written as DNA, the CDR3 is TGTGCCAGCAGCCACAGGGGAACTGAAGCTTTCTTT.

This chain connects TRBV12-3 or TRBV12-4 to TRBJ2-1, with 11 nucleotides matching TRBD2. Unmatched junction bases numbered 5, after V lost 1 base and J lost 3 bases. The CDR3 runs to 17 residues. CDR3: CASSLVVGTSGYNEQFF. The DNA for the CDR3 is TGTGCCAGCAGTTTAGTAGTTGGGACTAGCGGCTACAATGAGCAGTTCTTC.